The present T cell receptor (beta chain) was sequenced within a study of blood T cell repertoires in COVID-19. Whole-study context: Collection of acute and convalescent COVID-19 samples took place in the United States, Italy and Spain. PBMCs, B-cell-depleted T cells, or T cells were the source of the cDNA or gDNA that made up the material.

Source study methods: Reference gene primer amplification yielded estimated nucleated cell counts. Produced via immunoSEQ multiplex PCR; TCRdb's table is partial and in-frame only. V and J calls and clone size are as listed in that table; D and trimming were resolved from the DNA. The table shows roughly 290,000 clones, with 89% occurring only once. Germline V CDR1 and CDR2: MNHEY, SVGEGT. CDR3 length: 14 amino acids. V gave up 6 bases and J gave up 6 bases; unmatched junction bases: 8. The specimen was peripheral blood. This clonotype originated in a woman in her sixties or seventies with acute or convalescent COVID-19. The chain links TRBV6-2 or TRBV6-3 to TRBJ2-3; 8 positions match TRBD2. The CDR3 protein is CASSVTSGGDTQYF. In DNA, the CDR3 is TGTGCCAGCAGCGTTACTAGCGGAGGGGATACGCAGTATTTT.